The text below deals with one T cell receptor (beta chain). Its target is not known. Libraries were prepared by immunoSEQ multiplex PCR; TCRdb keeps only in-frame clonotypes and omits some of them. This sample carries a few million clones, 80% to 95% of them seen once, and the ten largest clones take 1.5% to 2%. Germline assignment: CDR1 SQVTM and CDR2 ANQGSEA. V lost 6 bases and J lost 1, with 15 bases in between. CDR3 length: 14 residues. This sample is drawn from a study of shared clonotypes between healthy human individuals. Study-wide results and limits: Approximately 5% of naive CD4 clonotypes were shared across a few donors.

Naive CD8 cells were CD45RO-negative, positively selected for CCR7, excluding terminally differentiated effector memory CD45RA+ cells. The chain has TRBV29-1 and TRBJ1-1, with D maybe TRBD1 (6 bases). The sequence was obtained from a man younger than 35 in good health. Some clones in this sample may be carry-over from other donors' samples. The sequencing input was naive CD8+ T cells from PBMCs. CDR3: CSVSAGTSNTEAFF. The CDR3 region has the DNA TGCAGCGTGTCAGCCGGGACATCGAACACTGAAGCTTTCTTT.